A single sample gave rise to the 5 T cell receptor beta chains below, sequenced in a study of blood T cell repertoires in COVID-19. This table comes from immunoSEQ multiplex PCR, and its TCRdb copy is limited to in-frame clones, with some not included. The table lists 100,000 to 120,000 clones, around 81% of them singletons. Material: peripheral blood. These receptors were obtained from a woman in her sixties or seventies with acute or convalescent COVID-19.

The genes are TRBV5-1 and TRBJ1-6; 7 nucleotides align to TRBD1. CDR1 and CDR2 from the germline V gene are SGHRS and YFSETQ. CDR3 length: 14 residues. The J segment lost 7 bases and the V segment lost 5 bases, leaving 6 bases of the junction unmatched. The CDR3 protein is CASRRQGYNSPLHF. The CDR3 DNA reads TGCGCCAGCAGGAGACAGGGATACAATTCACCCCTCCACTTT.

The gene calls are TRBV6-5 and TRBJ1-5, with TRBD1 identical over 9 bases. The CDR3 spans 15 residues. V lost 6 bases, J lost 7 bases, and 10 bases stayed unmatched. In germline, CDR1 is MNHEY, CDR2 SVGAGI. The CDR3 region is CASRRGTGTVQPQHF. The CDR3 coding sequence is TGTGCCAGCAGGAGGGGGACAGGGACGGTACAGCCCCAGCATTTT.

The chain joins TRBV10-2 to TRBJ2-4; a weak D match, TRBD2 (6 bases). Germline V gene lookup returns CDR1 WSHSY and CDR2 SAAADI. V was clipped by 5 bases and J by 9 bases, with 20 bases between them. The CDR3 runs to 15 residues. CDR3 in amino acids: CASSLLRGNSGIQYF. The DNA for the CDR3 is TGCGCCAGCAGTCTATTGCGGGGAAACTCGGGCATTCAGTACTTC.

This chain links TRBV9 with TRBJ1-2, with 7 bases aligning to TRBD1. V lost 4 bases to trimming and J lost 8 bases; unmatched junction nucleotides: 5. Germline V gene lookup returns CDR1 SGDLS and CDR2 YYNGEE. CDR3 length: 12 residues. The CDR3 is CASSSRQGGYTF. The CDR3 DNA reads TGTGCCAGCAGCTCAAGACAGGGCGGCTACACCTTC. Full variable domain (rest looked up from reference TRBV9 and TRBJ1-2): DSGVTQTPKHLITATGQRVTLRCSPRSGDLSVYWYQQSLDQGLQFLIQYYNGEERAKGNILERFSAQQFPDLHSELNLSSLELGDSALYFCASSSRQGGYTFGSGTRLTVV.

V is TRBV28 and J is TRBJ2-2; perhaps TRBD2 as D (6 bases). The CDR3 runs 16 residues. Germline-derived CDR1 and CDR2 are MDHEN and SYDVKM. The V end was cut by 2 bases, the J end by 4 bases, with 14 bases between. The CDR3 DNA is TGTGCCAGCAGTTTAGTCGGGGGTCTAGGCACCGGGGAGCTGTTTTTT. It is translated as CASSLVGGLGTGELFF.